This TCR beta chain was identified during a study of shared clonotypes between healthy human individuals. The CDR3 covers 16 residues. After removal of 4 bases from V and 5 bases from J, the junction contained 11 bases not matched to a gene. Germline CDR1 reads SGHRS; CDR2 reads YFSETQ. Some clones are missing from TCRdb's copy, which holds only in-frame ones; the method was immunoSEQ multiplex PCR. The sample has around 1,100,000 clones; 60% to 85% are singletons. Sequencing was performed on memory CD4+ T cells from PBMCs. Subset specified: CD45RA-negative fraction. V and J are TRBV5-1 and TRBJ2-2, with 7 positions matching TRBD2. This sequence was found in a man aged 18 to 29 in good health. Some clones in this sample may be carry-over from other donors' samples. The CDR3 here is CASSLGLGGPTGELFF. The CDR3 nucleotides are TGCGCCAGCAGCCTCGGGTTGGGAGGGCCTACCGGGGAGCTGTTTTTT. The full variable domain, completed using reference TRBV5-1 and TRBJ2-2, is KAGVTQTPRYLIKTRGQQVTLSCSPISGHRSVSWYQQTPGQGLQFLFEYFSETQRNKGNFPGRFSGRQFSNSRSEMNVSTLELGDSALYLCASSLGLGGPTGELFFGEGSRLTVL.